A single sample gave rise to the 13 T cell receptor beta chains below, sequenced in a study of cytomegalovirus exposure and HLA in healthy donors. The PCR had 60 Vbeta and 13 Jbeta primers. Clones were sequenced by immunoSEQ multiplex PCR, and TCRdb holds only the in-frame ones, with some missing. The sample holds around 120,000 clones, about 70% seen once. The sample comprised PBMCs. The source is a woman in her sixties or seventies in good health and CMV-seropositive.

The V and J genes are TRBV7-9 and TRBJ2-4; 9 bases match TRBD1. The CDR3 is 15 amino acids. Unmatched junction bases numbered 10, after V lost 5 bases and J lost 8 bases. Per the germline V gene, CDR1 is SEHNR and CDR2 is FQNEAQ (reference sequence). The CDR3 DNA sequence: TGTGCCAGCAGCGTCGCCACAGGGGGCGCCGACATTCAGTACTTC. Translated, it gives CASSVATGGADIQYF.

The chain combines TRBV9 with TRBJ2-3, with D uncertain. V dropped 0 bases and J dropped 5 bases, with 4 bases sitting between them. Germline V gene lookup returns CDR1 SGDLS and CDR2 YYNGEE. The CDR3 extends over 12 amino acids. The CDR3 coding sequence is TGTGCCAGCAGCGTAGCTGTAGATACGCAGTATTTT. Its protein product is CASSVAVDTQYF.

Only a few counts were recorded for this clone. The rearrangement uses TRBV4-1 and TRBJ2-7; TRBD2 matches 7 bases. V shed 0 bases and J 0 bases; nucleotides not matched to a gene: 5. The germline CDR1 and CDR2 sequences are MGHRA and YSYEKL. The CDR3 loop spans 16 amino acids. The DNA of the CDR3 is TGCGCCAGCAGCCAAGAAGGGACTACAAGCTCCTACGAGCAGTACTTC. Translating gives CASSQEGTTSSYEQYF.

The genes are TRBV5-1 and TRBJ1-2, with TRBD1 matching 9 bases. CDR1 and CDR2 from the germline V gene are SGHRS and YFSETQ. The CDR3 loop spans 12 amino acids. Trimming cost V 4 bases and J 8 bases; bases outside gene matches: 3. CDR3 protein: CASSLDRGGYTF. CDR3 in DNA: TGCGCCAGCAGCCTGGACAGGGGCGGCTACACCTTC.

The chain links TRBV28 to TRBJ1-1, with TRBD1 identical over 7 bases. The CDR3 sequence is 15 residues long. After removal of 6 bases from V and 2 bases from J, the junction contained 9 bases not matched to a gene. Germline V gene lookup returns CDR1 MDHEN and CDR2 SYDVKM. The CDR3 is CASSPTTGTNTEAFF. CDR3 DNA: TGTGCCAGCAGCCCAACGACAGGGACAAACACTGAAGCTTTCTTT.

This clone is a singleton in its sample. The genes are TRBV7-2 and TRBJ2-7; 11 bases align to TRBD2. CDR1 is SGHTA, CDR2 FQGNSA, per germline. The CDR3 is 17 residues long. Trimming took 5 bases from V and 7 from J; bases not matched to a gene: 16. CDR3 nucleotide sequence: TGTGCCAGCAGCCCCCGTAGCACTAGCGGGGGCCCGGGGGAGCAGTACTTC. It codes for CASSPRSTSGGPGEQYF.

The chain is built from TRBV5-8 and TRBJ2-5, with D perhaps matching TRBD2 (6 bases). The V gene's germline CDR1 is SGHTS and CDR2 YDEGEE. V lost 4 bases, J lost 5 bases, and 15 bases lay in between. The CDR3 contains 14 residues. CDR3: CASSGRRAGETQYF. CDR3 coding DNA: TGTGCCAGCAGCGGACGGAGGGCCGGGGAGACCCAGTACTTC. Based on the CDR3 plus reference TRBV5-8 and TRBJ2-5, the full variable domain is EAGVTQSPTHLIKTRGQQATLRCSPISGHTSVYWYQQALGLGLQFLLWYDEGEERNRGNFPPRFSGRQFPNYSSELNVNALELEDSALYLCASSGRRAGETQYFGPGTRLLVL.

The DNA for the CDR3 is TGTGCCAGCAGCTTGGCCCTGGGGTCTACAGGCGAGCAGTACTTC. As protein: CASSLALGSTGEQYF. The J gene is TRBJ2-7, the V gene TRBV5-4; a weak D match, TRBD1 (5 bases). Germline loops: CDR1 SGHNT, CDR2 YYREEE (reference sequence). The CDR3 covers 15 residues. Trimming removed 0 bases at V and 6 bases at J, with 16 bases between. Filled out from reference TRBV5-4 and TRBJ2-7, the complete variable domain reads ETGVTQSPTHLIKTRGQQVTLRCSSQSGHNTVSWYQQALGQGPQFIFQYYREEENGRGNFPPRFSGLQFPNYSSELNVNALELDDSALYLCASSLALGSTGEQYFGPGTRLTVT.

CDR3 sequence (DNA): TGTGCCAGCAGCGTAGAACCGGGAAGCACAGATACGCAGTATTTT. Translation gives CASSVEPGSTDTQYF. This chain links TRBV9 with TRBJ2-3; TRBD2 is a possible D gene (5 bases). V was cut by 0 bases and J by 0 bases, with 8 bases left in between. In germline, CDR1 is SGDLS, CDR2 YYNGEE. The CDR3 has 15 amino acids.

The chain uses TRBV29-1 and TRBJ2-7; 8 bases are shared with TRBD2. In germline, CDR1 is SQVTM, CDR2 ANQGSEA. Losses at the gene ends were 4 bases for V and 0 bases for J; bases not matched to a gene: 2. The CDR3 totals 13 residues. Here the CDR3 reads CSVARGDSYEQYF. The CDR3 nucleotides read TGCAGCGTTGCGCGGGGGGACTCCTACGAGCAGTACTTC.

Regarding this clone: A read error may account for a junction end that differs from germline. Other DNA sequences from this sample encode an identical CDR3 as well. This chain uses TRBV5-1 with TRBJ1-4, with D possibly TRBD1 on 6 matching bases. Germline V gene data show CDR1 as SGHRS and CDR2 as YFSETQ. The CDR3 length is 14 residues. As DNA, the CDR3 is TGCGCCAGCAGTTTCGGACAGTATAATGAAAAACTGTTCTTT. This sequence encodes CASSFGQYNEKLFF.

This clone appeared once. The chain uses TRBV29-1 and TRBJ2-5; 9 nucleotides match TRBD2. The germline gives CDR1 SQVTM, CDR2 ANQGSEA. With V trimmed by 7 bases and J by 4 bases, 7 bases remained unmatched. The CDR3 has 13 amino acids. The CDR3, as DNA: TGCAGCGCCTGGCGGGGGGGCCCAGAGACCCAGTACTTC. Its translation is CSAWRGGPETQYF.

The rearrangement uses TRBV27 and TRBJ2-7; possibly TRBD1 for D (5 bases). With 3 bases removed from V and 2 bases from J, the gap between germline ends came to 11 bases. The CDR3 covers 14 residues. CDR1 is MNHEY and CDR2 is SMNVEV in the germline V gene (reference sequence). CDR3: CASSFFTGPYEQYF. Here the CDR3 DNA reads TGTGCCAGCAGTTTTTTTACAGGTCCCTACGAGCAGTACTTC.